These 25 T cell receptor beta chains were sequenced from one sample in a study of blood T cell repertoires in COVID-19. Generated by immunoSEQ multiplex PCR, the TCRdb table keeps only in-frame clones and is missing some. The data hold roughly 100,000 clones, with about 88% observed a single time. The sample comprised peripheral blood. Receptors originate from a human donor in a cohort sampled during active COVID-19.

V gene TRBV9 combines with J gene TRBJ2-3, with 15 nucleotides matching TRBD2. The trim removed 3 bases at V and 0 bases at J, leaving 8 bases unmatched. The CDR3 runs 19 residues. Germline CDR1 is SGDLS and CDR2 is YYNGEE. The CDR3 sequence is CASSAGLAGGLPSTDTQYF. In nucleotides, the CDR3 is TGTGCCAGCAGCGCTGGACTAGCGGGGGGGCTCCCTAGCACAGATACGCAGTATTTT.

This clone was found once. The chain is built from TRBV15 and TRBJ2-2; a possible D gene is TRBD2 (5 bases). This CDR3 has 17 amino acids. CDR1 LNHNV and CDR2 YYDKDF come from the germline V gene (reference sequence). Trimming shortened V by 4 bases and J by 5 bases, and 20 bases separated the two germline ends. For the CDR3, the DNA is TGTGCCACCAGCAAACGTTTTGGAACTAGTGGAACCGGGGAGCTGTTTTTT. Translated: CATSKRFGTSGTGELFF.

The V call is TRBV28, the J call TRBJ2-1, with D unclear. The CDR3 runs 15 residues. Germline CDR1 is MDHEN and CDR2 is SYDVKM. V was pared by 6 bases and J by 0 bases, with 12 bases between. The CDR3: CASSPTWSSYNEQFF. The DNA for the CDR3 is TGTGCCAGCAGCCCTACATGGAGCTCCTACAATGAGCAGTTCTTC.

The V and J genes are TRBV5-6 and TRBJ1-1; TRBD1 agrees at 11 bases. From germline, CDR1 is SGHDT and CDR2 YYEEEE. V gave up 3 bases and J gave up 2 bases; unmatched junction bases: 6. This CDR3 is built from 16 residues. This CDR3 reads CASSSLRTGGNTEAFF. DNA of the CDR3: TGTGCCAGCAGCTCCCTACGGACAGGGGGCAACACTGAAGCTTTCTTT.

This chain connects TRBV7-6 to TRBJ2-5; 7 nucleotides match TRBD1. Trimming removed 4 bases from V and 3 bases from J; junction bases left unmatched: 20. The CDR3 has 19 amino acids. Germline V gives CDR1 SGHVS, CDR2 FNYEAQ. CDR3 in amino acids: CASSYSLGTTGDPKETQYF. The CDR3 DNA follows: TGTGCCAGCAGCTACTCCCTGGGGACAACAGGGGATCCTAAAGAGACCCAGTACTTC.

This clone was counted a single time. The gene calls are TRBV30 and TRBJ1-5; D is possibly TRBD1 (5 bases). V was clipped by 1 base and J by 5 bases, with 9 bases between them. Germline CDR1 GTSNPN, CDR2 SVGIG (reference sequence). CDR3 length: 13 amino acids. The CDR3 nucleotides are TGTGCCTGGAGTGCGGACATCGATCAGCCCCAGCATTTT. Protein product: CAWSADIDQPQHF. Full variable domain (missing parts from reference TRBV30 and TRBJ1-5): SQTIHQWPATLVQPVGSPLSLECTVEGTSNPNLYWYRQAAGRGLQLLFYSVGIGQISSEVPQNLSASRPQDRQFILSSKKLLLSDSGFYLCAWSADIDQPQHFGDGTRLSIL.

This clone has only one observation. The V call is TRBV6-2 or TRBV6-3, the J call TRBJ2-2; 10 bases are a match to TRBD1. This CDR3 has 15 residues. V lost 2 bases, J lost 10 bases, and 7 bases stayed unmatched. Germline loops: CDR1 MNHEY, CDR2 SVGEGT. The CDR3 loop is CASSYRDRGPEELFF. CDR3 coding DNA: TGTGCCAGCAGTTACCGGGACAGGGGACCCGAGGAGCTGTTTTTT.

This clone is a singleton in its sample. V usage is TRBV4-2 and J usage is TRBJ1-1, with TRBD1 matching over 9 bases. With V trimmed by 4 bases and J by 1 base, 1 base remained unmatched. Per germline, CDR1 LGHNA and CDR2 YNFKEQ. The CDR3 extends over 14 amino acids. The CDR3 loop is CASSRQGGNTEAFF. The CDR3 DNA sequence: TGTGCCAGCAGCCGACAGGGGGGGAACACTGAAGCTTTCTTT.

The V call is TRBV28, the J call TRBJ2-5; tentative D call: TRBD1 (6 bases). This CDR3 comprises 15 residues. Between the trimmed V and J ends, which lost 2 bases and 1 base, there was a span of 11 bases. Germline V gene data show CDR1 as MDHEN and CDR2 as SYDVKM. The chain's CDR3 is CASSLVEQGQETQYF. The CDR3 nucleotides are TGTGCCAGCAGTTTAGTCGAACAGGGCCAAGAGACCCAGTACTTC.

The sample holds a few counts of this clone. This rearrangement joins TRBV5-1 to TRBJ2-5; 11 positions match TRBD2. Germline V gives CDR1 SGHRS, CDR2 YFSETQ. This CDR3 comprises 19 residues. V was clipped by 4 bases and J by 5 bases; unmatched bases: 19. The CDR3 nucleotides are TGCGCCAGCAGCCCGAAACCCCAGGAGGTAGCGGGGGGGCTGGAGACCCAGTACTTC. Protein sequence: CASSPKPQEVAGGLETQYF.

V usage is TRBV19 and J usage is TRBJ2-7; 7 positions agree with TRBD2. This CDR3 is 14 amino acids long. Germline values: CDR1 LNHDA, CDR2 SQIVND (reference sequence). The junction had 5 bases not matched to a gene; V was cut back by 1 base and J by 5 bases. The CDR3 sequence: CASSIVGGTHEQYF. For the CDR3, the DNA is TGTGCCAGTAGTATAGTGGGAGGGACCCACGAGCAGTACTTC.

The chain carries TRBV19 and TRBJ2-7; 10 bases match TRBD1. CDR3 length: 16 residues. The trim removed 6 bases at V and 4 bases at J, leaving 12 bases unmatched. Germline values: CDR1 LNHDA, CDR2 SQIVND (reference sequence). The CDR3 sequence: CASRLTGTGVTYEQYF. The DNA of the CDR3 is TGTGCCAGTAGGCTGACCGGGACAGGGGTGACATACGAGCAGTACTTC.

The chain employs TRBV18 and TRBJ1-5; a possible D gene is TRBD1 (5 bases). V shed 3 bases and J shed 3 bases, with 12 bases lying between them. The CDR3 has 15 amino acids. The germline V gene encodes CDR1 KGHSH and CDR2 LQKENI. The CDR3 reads CASSPTGHYNQPQHF. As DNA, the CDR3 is TGTGCCAGCTCACCTACCGGACACTACAATCAGCCCCAGCATTTT.

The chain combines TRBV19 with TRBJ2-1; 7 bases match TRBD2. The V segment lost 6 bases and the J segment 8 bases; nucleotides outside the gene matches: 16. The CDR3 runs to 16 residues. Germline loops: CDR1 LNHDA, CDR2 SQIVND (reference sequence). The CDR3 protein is CASRFRGEGIYDEQFF. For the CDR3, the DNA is TGTGCCAGTAGATTCAGAGGGGAGGGAATATACGATGAGCAGTTCTTC.

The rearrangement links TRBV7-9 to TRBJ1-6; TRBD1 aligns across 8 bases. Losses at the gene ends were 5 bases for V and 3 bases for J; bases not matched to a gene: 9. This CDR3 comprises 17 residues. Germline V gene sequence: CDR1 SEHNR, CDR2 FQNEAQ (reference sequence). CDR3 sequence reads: CASSRDRSDFYNSPLHF. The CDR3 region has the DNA TGTGCCAGCAGCCGGGACAGGTCCGACTTCTATAATTCACCCCTCCACTTT.

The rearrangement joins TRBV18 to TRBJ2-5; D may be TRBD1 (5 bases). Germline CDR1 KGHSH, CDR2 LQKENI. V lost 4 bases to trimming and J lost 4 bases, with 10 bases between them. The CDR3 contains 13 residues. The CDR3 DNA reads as TGTGCCAGCTCACTTTCCCAGGGAGAGACCCAGTACTTC. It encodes CASSLSQGETQYF. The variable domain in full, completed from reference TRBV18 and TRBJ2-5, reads NAGVMQNPRHLVRRRGQEARLRCSPMKGHSHVYWYRQLPEEGLKFMVYLQKENIIDESGMPKERFSAEFPKEGPSILRIQQVVRGDSAAYFCASSLSQGETQYFGPGTRLLVL.

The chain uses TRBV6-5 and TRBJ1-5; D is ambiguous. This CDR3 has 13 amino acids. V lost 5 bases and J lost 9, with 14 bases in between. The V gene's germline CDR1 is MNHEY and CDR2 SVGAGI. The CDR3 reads CASSPPPGWPQHF. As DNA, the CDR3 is TGTGCCAGCAGTCCCCCCCCGGGTTGGCCCCAGCATTTT.

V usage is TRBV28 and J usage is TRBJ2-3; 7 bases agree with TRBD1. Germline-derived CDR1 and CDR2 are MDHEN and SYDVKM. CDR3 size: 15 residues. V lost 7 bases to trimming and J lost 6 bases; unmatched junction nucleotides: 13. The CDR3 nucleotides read TGTGCCAGCAAGGCAGGGGGATCCCTCACGGATACGCAGTATTTT. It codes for CASKAGGSLTDTQYF.

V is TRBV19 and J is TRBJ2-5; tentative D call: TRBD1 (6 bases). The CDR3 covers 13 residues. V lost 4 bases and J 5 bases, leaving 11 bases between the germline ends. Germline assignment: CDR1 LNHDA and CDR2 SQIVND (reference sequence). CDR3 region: CASSTGVDETQYF. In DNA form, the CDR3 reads TGTGCCAGTAGTACAGGGGTGGACGAGACCCAGTACTTC.

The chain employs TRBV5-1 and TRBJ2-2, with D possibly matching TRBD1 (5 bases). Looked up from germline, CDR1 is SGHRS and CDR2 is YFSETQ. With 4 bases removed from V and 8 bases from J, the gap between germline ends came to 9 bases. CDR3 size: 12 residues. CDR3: CASSVNRGELFF. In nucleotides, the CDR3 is TGCGCCAGCAGCGTGAACAGGGGGGAGCTGTTTTTT.

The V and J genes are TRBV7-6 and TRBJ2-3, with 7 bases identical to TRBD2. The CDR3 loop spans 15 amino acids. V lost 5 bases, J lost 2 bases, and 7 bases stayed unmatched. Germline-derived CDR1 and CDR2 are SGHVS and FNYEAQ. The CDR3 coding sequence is TGTGCCAGCAGCCCAAGCGGGGATTTCACAGATACGCAGTATTTT. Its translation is CASSPSGDFTDTQYF.

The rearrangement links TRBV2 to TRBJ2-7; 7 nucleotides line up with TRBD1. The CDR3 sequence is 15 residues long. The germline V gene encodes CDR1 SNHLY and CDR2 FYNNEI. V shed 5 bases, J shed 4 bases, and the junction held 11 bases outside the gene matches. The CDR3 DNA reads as TGTGCCAGCAGTTCTTTGAGGGGGCTCCCGTACGAGCAGTACTTC. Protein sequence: CASSSLRGLPYEQYF.

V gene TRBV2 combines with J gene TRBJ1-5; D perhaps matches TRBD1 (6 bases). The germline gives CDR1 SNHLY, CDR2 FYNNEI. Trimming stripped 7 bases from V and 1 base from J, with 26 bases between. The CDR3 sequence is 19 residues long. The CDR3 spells CASKWGPYQQGSSNQPQHF. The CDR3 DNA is TGTGCCAGCAAGTGGGGCCCTTATCAACAGGGAAGCAGCAATCAGCCCCAGCATTTT.

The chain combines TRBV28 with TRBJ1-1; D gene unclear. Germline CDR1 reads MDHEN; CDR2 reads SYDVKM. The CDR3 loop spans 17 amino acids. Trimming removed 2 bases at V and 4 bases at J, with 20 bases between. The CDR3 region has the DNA TGTGCCAGCAGTTTACAGCGGTGGTCGTTTGAGAGCACTGAAGCTTTCTTT. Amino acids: CASSLQRWSFESTEAFF.

The CDR3 sequence is CASSQAGGGAYEQYF. In DNA form, the CDR3 reads TGTGCCAGCAGCCAAGCCGGCGGGGGGGCCTACGAGCAGTACTTC. This chain links TRBV4-2 with TRBJ2-7; 9 bases align to TRBD2. Germline V gives CDR1 LGHNA, CDR2 YNFKEQ. The CDR3 length is 15 residues. The V gene end was trimmed by 1 base and the J gene end by 2 bases; junction bases not matched to a gene: 3.